In this sample, the clone carrying this T cell receptor beta chain turned up many times. Its antigen is not known. The CDR3 extends over 15 amino acids. Trimming removed 2 bases at V and 4 bases at J, with 15 bases between. From germline, CDR1 is SGHRS and CDR2 YFSETQ. The data were taken from a study of T cells in Graves' hyperthyroidism and ophthalmopathy. Study at large: Peripheral blood specimens were obtained at initial diagnosis, prior to any treatment. Study-level results: Blood shared most expanded thyroid clonotypes above 0.001. The model's output predicted ophthalmopathy at a median of approximately 6.5 months prior to onset.

Amplified regions were TCR beta CDR3 sequences from RNA transcripts. The study used the HTBI primer set for a first-round RT-PCR of the TCR CDR3. TCRdb analysed the multiplex PCR reads with MiXCR anew, one entry per CDR3 protein. This table has 550,000 to 850,000 distinct CDR3 sequences, over 15% appearing once. The chain is built from TRBV5-1 and TRBJ1-1; tentatively, D is TRBD1 (5 bases). The sequenced sample was blood. The receptor was isolated from a woman aged 50 to 65 with Graves' hyperthyroidism that later progressed to Graves' ophthalmopathy. In DNA form, the CDR3 reads TGCGCCAGCAGCTTCCAGGGTGGGGCAAGCACTGAAGCTTTCTTT. This translates into CASSFQGGASTEAFF. The full variable domain, completed using reference TRBV5-1 and TRBJ1-1, is KAGVTQTPRYLIKTRGQQVTLSCSPISGHRSVSWYQQTPGQGLQFLFEYFSETQRNKGNFPGRFSGRQFSNSRSEMNVSTLELGDSALYLCASSFQGGASTEAFFGQGTRLTVV.